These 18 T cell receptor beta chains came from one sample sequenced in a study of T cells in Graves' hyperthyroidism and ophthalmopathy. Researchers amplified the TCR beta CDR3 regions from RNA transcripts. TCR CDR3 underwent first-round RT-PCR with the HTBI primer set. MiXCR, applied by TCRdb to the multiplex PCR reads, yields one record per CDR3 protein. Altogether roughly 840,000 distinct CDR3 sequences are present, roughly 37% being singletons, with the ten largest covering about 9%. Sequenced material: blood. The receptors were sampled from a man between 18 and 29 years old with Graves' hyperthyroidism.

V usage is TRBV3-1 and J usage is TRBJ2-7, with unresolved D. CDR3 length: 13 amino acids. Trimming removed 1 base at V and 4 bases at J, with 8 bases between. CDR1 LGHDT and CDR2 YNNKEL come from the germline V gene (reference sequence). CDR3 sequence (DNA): TGTGCCAGCAGCCAAGCAGAAGAGTACGAGCAGTACTTC. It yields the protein CASSQAEEYEQYF.

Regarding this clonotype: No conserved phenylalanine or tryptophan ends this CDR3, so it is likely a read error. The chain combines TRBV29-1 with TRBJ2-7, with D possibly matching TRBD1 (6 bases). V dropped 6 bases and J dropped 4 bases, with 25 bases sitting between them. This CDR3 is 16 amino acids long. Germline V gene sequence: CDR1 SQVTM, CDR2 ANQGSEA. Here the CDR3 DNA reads TGCAGCGTGGGAACAACGGGACACACGAAACTATACGAGCAGTACCTC. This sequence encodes CSVGTTGHTKLYEQYL.

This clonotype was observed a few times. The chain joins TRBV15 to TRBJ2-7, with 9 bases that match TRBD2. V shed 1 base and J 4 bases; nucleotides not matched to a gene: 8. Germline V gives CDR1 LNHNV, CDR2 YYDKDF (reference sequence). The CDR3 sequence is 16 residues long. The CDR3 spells CATSRGVGSGGYEQYF. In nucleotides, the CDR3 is TGTGCCACCAGCAGAGGGGTGGGTAGCGGGGGTTACGAGCAGTACTTC.

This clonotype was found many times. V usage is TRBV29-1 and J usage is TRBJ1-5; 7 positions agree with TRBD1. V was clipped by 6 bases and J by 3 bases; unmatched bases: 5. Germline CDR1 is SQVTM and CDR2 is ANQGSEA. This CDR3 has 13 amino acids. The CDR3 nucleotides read TGCAGCGTGGGCGGGACAGTCAATCAGCCCCAGCATTTT. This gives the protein CSVGGTVNQPQHF.

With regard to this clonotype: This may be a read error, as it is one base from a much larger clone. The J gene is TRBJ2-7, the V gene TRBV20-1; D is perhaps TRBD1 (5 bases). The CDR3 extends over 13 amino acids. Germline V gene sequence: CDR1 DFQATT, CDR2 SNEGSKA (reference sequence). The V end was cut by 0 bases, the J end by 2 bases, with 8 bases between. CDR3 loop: CSARDGATYEQYF. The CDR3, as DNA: TGCAGTGCTAGAGATGGGGCTACCTACGAGCAGTACTTC.

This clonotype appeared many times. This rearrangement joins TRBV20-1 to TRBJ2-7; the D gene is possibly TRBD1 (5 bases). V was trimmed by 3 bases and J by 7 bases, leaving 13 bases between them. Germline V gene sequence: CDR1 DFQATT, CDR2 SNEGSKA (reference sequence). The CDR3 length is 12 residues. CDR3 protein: CSARGPLREQYF. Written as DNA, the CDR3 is TGCAGTGCTAGGGGGCCCTTGCGGGAGCAGTACTTC.

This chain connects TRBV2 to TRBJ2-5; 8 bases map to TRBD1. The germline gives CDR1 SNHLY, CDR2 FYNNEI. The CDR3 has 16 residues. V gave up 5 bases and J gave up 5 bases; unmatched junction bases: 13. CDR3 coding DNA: TGTGCCAGCAGTCAACTCGGACAGGGTAGGGGTGAGACCCAGTACTTC. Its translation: CASSQLGQGRGETQYF.

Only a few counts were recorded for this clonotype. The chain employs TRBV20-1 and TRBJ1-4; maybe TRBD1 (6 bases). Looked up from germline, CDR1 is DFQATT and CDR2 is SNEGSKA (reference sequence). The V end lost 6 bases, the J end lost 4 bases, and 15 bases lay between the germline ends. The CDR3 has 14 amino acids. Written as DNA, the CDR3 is TGCAGTGCCCAACGGGGGCCGAGTAATGAAAAACTGTTTTTT. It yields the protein CSAQRGPSNEKLFF.

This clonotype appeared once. The CDR3, as DNA: TGCAGCGTTGAAGTAGGACACAGGACCGGGGAGCAGTACTTC. Protein: CSVEVGHRTGEQYF. The chain links TRBV29-1 to TRBJ2-7, with D possibly TRBD1 on 5 matching bases. The CDR3 length is 14 residues. V was pared by 1 base and J by 7 bases, with 17 bases between. The germline V gene has CDR1 SQVTM and CDR2 ANQGSEA.

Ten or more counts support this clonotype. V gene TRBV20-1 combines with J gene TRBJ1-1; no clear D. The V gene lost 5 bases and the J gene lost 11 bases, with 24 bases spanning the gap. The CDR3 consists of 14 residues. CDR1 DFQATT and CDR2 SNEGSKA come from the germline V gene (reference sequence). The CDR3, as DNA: TGCAGTGCTGGAAAGATTGCAGGTATTGGCGAGGCTTTCTTT. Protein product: CSAGKIAGIGEAFF.

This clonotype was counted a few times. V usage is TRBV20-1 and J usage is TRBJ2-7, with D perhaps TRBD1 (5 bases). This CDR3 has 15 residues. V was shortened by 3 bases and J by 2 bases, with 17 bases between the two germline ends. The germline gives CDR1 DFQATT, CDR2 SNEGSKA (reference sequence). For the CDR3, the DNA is TGCAGTGCTAGCCGGCAGGGCATTTTCGCCTACGAGCAGTACTTC. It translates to CSASRQGIFAYEQYF.

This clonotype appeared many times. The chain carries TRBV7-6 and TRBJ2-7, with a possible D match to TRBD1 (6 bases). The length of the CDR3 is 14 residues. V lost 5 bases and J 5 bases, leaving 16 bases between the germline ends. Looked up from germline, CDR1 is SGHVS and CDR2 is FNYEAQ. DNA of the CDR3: TGTGCCAGCAGCCGAACCACAGGGCCGGACGAGCAGTACTTC. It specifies CASSRTTGPDEQYF.

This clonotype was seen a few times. CDR3 amino acids: CASSPPANPHEQYF. As DNA, the CDR3 is TGTGCCAGCAGTCCGCCAGCCAACCCCCACGAGCAGTACTTC. This sequence joins TRBV11-3 and TRBJ2-7; D call uncertain. The CDR3 consists of 14 residues. Germline V CDR1 and CDR2: SGHNT, YENEEA. V shed 6 bases and J shed 5 bases, with 17 bases lying between them.

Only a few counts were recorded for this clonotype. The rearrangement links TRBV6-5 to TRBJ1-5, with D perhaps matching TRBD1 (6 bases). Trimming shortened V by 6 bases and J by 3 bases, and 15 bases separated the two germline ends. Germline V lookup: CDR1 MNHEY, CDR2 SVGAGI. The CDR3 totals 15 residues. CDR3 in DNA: TGTGCCAGCAGGGGCACAGGGACCTCCAATCAGCCCCAGCATTTT. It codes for CASRGTGTSNQPQHF.

CDR3 residues: CASRPRQGNTEAFF. The CDR3 nucleotides are TGTGCCAGCAGACCCCGACAGGGTAACACTGAAGCTTTCTTT. V gene TRBV10-3 combines with J gene TRBJ1-1; 7 positions match TRBD1. Germline assignment: CDR1 ENHRY and CDR2 SYGVKD. CDR3 length: 14 amino acids. The ends lost 10 bases at V and 2 bases at J; junction bases unmatched: 10.

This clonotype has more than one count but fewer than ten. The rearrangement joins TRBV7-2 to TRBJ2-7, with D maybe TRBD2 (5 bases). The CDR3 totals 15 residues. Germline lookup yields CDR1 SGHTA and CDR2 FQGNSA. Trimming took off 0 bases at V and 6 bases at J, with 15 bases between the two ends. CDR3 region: CASSLAAHRGSEQYF. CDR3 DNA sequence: TGTGCCAGCAGCTTAGCGGCTCACCGGGGTAGCGAGCAGTACTTC.

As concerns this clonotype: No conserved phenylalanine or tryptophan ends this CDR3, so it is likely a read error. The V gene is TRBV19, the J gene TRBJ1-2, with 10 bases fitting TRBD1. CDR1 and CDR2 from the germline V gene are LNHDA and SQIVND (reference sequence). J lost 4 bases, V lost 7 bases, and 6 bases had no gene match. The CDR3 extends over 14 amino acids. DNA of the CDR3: TGTGCCAGTATCCCGACAGGGGGCGGCTATGGCTACACCCTC. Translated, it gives CASIPTGGGYGYTL.

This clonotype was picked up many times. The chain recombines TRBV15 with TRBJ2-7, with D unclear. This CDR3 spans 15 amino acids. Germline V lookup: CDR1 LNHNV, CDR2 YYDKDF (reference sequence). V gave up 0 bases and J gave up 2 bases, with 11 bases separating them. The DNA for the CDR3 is TGTGCCACCAGCAGAGACGGCCAGGCAGCCTACGAGCAGTACTTC. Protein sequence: CATSRDGQAAYEQYF.